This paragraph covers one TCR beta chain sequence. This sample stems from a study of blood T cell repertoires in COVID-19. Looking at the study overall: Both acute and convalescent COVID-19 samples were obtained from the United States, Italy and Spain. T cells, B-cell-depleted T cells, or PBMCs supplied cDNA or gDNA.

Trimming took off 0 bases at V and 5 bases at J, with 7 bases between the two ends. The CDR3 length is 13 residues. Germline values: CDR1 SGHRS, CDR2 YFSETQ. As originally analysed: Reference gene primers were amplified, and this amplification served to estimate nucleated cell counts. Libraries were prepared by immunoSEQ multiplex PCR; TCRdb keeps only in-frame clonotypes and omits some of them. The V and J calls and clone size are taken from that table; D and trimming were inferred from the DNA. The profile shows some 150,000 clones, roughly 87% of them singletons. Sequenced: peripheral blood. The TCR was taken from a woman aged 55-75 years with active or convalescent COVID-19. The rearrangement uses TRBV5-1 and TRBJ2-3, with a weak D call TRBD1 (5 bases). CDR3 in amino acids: CASSLEGVDTQYF. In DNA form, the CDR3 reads TGCGCCAGCAGCTTGGAAGGGGTAGATACGCAGTATTTT.